A selection of T cell receptor beta chains follows, all from one sample in a study of identical twins. TCRdb fed the 5' RACE reads into MiXCR, producing one record per CDR3 protein. The sample consists of around 510,000 distinct CDR3 sequences, more than 13% of them appearing once. This sample also belongs to another study, concerning yellow fever vaccine responses in identical twins.

Sequenced sample: CD4+ T cells sorted from blood. These receptors all come from a woman aged 18-29 years in good health. Each CDR3 is given with its conserved first and last residue. Not all rows give a size; the values are once, few, many and, for expanded clones, a class.

cdr3_length clone_size v_call cdr3_aa
15 many TRBV5-1 CASSLNLPTYNEQFF
13 NA TRBV4-1 CASSQDYAWTQYF
16 few TRBV14 CASSRGTGGLPYEQYF
14 few TRBV12-3/TRBV12-4 CASSPRTRGGEQFF
14 few TRBV18 CASSPWGQGSPLHF
14 many TRBV27 CASSFGQLNYGYTF
16 few TRBV7-2 CASRLTSGGTYNEQFF
14 NA TRBV12-3/TRBV12-4 CASSPLGSNQPQHF
14 few TRBV2 CASSSTGMNTEAFF
14 NA TRBV20-1 CSARETGSTDTQYF
14 NA TRBV2 CASRQLRGHYEQYF
15 NA TRBV19 CASSIAGFSYNEQFF